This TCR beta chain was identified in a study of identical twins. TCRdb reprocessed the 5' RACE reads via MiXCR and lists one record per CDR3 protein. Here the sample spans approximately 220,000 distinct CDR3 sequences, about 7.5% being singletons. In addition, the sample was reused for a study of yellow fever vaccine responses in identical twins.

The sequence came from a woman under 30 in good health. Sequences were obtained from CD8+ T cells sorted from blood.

The CDR3 region has the DNA TGTGCCAGCAGCTTGGGACTAGCGGAAGCCTCCGAGCAGTACTTC. Translated, it gives CASSLGLAEASEQYF. The chain is built from TRBV13 and TRBJ2-7, with 11 bases lining up with TRBD2. Germline CDR1 is PRHDT and CDR2 is FYEKMQ (reference sequence). The CDR3 is 15 residues long. The junction had 7 bases not matched to a gene; V was cut back by 3 bases and J by 6 bases.